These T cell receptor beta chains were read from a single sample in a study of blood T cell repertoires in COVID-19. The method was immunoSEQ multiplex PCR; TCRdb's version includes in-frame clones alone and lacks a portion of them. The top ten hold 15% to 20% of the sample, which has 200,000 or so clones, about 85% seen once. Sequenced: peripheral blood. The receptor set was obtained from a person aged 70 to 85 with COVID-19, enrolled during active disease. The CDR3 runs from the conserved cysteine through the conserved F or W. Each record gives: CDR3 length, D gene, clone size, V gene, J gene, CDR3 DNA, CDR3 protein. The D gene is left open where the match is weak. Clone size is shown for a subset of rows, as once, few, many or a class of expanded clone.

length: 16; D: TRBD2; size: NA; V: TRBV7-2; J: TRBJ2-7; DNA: TGTGCCAGCAGCCCTTCCGCTAGCGGGGGGAGTTACGAGCAGTACTTC; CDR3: CASSPSASGGSYEQYF
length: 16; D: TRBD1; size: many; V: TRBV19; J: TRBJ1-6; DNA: TGTGCCAGCAGGGGAACCGGGACAGGGGTAAATTCACCCCTCCACTTT; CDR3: CASRGTGTGVNSPLHF
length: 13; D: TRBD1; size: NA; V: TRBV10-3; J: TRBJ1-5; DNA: TGTGCCATAACCTCGGACAGGGGTCAGCCCCAGCATTTT; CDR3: CAITSDRGQPQHF
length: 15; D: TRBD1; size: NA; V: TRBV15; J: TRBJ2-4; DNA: TGTGCCACCAGCAGAGTGCAGGGGGCTCACAACATTCAGTACTTC; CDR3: CATSRVQGAHNIQYF
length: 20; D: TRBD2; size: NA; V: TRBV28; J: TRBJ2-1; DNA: TGTGCCAGCAGTTCCCTACCGGGACTAGCGGGAGAAATCTCCTACAATGAGCAGTTCTTC; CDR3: CASSSLPGLAGEISYNEQFF
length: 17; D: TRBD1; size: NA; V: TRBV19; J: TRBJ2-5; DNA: TGTGCCAGTAGTATCCGCAGGGGAAGACAGGGAGATGAGACCCAGTACTTC; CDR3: CASSIRRGRQGDETQYF
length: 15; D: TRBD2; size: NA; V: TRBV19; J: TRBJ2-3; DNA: TGTGCCAGTAGTATCAGGACTAGCAGCCTGAATACGCAGTATTTT; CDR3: CASSIRTSSLNTQYF
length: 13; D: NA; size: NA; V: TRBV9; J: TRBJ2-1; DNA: TGTGCCAGCAGTTCAGGGGCCTACAATGAGCAGTTCTTC; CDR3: CASSSGAYNEQFF
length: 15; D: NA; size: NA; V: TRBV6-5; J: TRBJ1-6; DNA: TGTGCCAGCAGTTACAGGGAACCCCGAGGGTCACCCCTCCACTTT; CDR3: CASSYREPRGSPLHF
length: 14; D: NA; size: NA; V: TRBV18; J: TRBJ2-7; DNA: TGTGCCAGCTCACCGACAGGCAGCTCCTACGAGCAGTACTTC; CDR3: CASSPTGSSYEQYF
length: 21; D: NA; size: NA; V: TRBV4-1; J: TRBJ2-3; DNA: TGCGCCAGCAGCCAAGAAAGAAGGGTCGGGGATTGGGATTGGGAGACGCATACGCAGTATTTT; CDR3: CASSQERRVGDWDWETHTQYF
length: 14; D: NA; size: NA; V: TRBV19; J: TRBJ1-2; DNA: TGTGCCAGTCACTCTACGGACAGTAAAGGTGGCTACACCTTC; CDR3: CASHSTDSKGGYTF
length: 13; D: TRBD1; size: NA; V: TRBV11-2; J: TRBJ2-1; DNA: TGTGCCAGCAGCTTGGGACAGAACAATGAGCAGTTCTTC; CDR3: CASSLGQNNEQFF
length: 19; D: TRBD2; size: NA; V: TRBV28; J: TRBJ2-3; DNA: TGTGCCAGCAGCTCAAACACAGCCGGAACTAGCGGGAGGGTGGATACGCAGTATTTT; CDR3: CASSSNTAGTSGRVDTQYF
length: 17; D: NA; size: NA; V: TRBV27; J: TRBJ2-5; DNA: TGTGCCAGCAGTTTATCTACTGGAGGGGGCGCAGAAGAGACCCAGTACTTC; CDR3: CASSLSTGGGAEETQYF
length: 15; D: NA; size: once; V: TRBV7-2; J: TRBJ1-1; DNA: TGTGCCAGCAGCTTAGCGCAAAGGGGGTACACTGAAGCTTTCTTT; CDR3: CASSLAQRGYTEAFF
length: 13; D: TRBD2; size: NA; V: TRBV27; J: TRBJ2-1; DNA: TGTGCCAGCAGTCTGGGGAGGGCGAATGAGCAGTTCTTC; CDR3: CASSLGRANEQFF
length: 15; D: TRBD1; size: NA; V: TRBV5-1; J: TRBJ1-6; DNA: TGCGCCAGCAGCTTGGGACAGGGGGCAGGATCACCCCTCCACTTT; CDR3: CASSLGQGAGSPLHF